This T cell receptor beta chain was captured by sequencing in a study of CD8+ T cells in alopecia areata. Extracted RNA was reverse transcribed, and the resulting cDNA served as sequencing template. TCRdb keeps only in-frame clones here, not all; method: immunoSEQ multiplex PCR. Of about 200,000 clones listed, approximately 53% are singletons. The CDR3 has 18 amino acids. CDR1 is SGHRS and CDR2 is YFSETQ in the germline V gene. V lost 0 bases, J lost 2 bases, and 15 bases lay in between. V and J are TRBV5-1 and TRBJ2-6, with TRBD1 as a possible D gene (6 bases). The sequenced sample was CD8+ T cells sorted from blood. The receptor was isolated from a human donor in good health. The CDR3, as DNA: TGCGCCAGCAGCTTGGTATGGCAGGGGACGGCTGGGGCCAACGTCCTGACTTTC. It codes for CASSLVWQGTAGANVLTF.